Below are 18 T cell receptor beta chains sequenced from a single sample in a study of T cells in Graves' hyperthyroidism and ophthalmopathy. Template material for amplifying TCR beta CDR3 regions consisted of RNA transcripts. A set of HTBI primers served as the primers for a first-round RT-PCR of the TCR CDR3. MiXCR, applied by TCRdb to the multiplex PCR reads, yields one record per CDR3 protein. The sample holds around 600,000 distinct CDR3 sequences; roughly 45% are singletons and the top ten take less than 9.5%. Source material: peripheral blood or thyroid tissue (not recorded which). These receptors all stem from an adult man with Graves' disease, either hyperthyroidism or ophthalmopathy (not recorded which).

Ten or more counts support this clonotype. The chain is built from TRBV7-2 and TRBJ1-2; D unresolved. Germline CDR1 reads SGHTA; CDR2 reads FQGNSA. Trimming pared 1 base from V and 8 bases from J, leaving 14 bases between. This CDR3 has 14 amino acids. The CDR3 sequence is CASSLDTSPMGYTF. The DNA for the CDR3 is TGTGCCAGCAGCTTAGACACCTCTCCTATGGGCTACACCTTC.

This clonotype was counted at least ten times. The rearrangement uses TRBV11-2 and TRBJ1-5; D is uncertain. The CDR3 loop spans 16 amino acids. The V end lost 2 bases, the J end lost 1 base, and 12 bases lay between the germline ends. The germline V gene has CDR1 SGHAT and CDR2 FQNNGV. In nucleotides, the CDR3 is TGTGCCAGCAGCTTAAGAGCAGACTCGAGCAATCAGCCCCAGCATTTT. Protein product: CASSLRADSSNQPQHF.

The DNA of the CDR3 is TGTGCCAGTAGTAGGGGCGCCGATACTGAAGCTTTCTTT. It codes for CASSRGADTEAFF. The V gene is TRBV19, the J gene TRBJ1-1; D perhaps matches TRBD1 (5 bases). V shed 4 bases and J shed 5 bases, with 11 bases lying between them. The germline CDR1 and CDR2 sequences are LNHDA and SQIVND (reference sequence). The length of the CDR3 is 13 residues.

Regarding this clonotype: This clone may be a read error of a much larger clone one base away. The chain combines TRBV7-6 with TRBJ1-1, with TRBD1 matching 9 bases. CDR1 SGHVS and CDR2 FNYEAQ come from the germline V gene. V was clipped by 5 bases and J by 4 bases; unmatched bases: 8. This CDR3 is built from 15 residues. The CDR3 protein is CASSARDRVSTEAFF. The CDR3 DNA reads as TGTGCCAGCAGCGCCCGGGACAGGGTTAGCACTGAAGCTTTCTTT.

The sample holds one count of this clonotype. The chain uses TRBV12-3 or TRBV12-4 and TRBJ1-1, with 8 bases matching TRBD1. The CDR3 covers 15 residues. Unmatched junction bases numbered 7, after V lost 6 bases and J lost 1 base. CDR3 in DNA: TGTGCCAGCAGCCCTAACGACAGGGGGAACACTGAAGCTTTCTTT. Translation gives CASSPNDRGNTEAFF.

This chain uses TRBV20-1 with TRBJ1-5; TRBD1 agrees at 7 bases. Germline CDR1 reads DFQATT; CDR2 reads SNEGSKA (reference sequence). The ends lost 4 bases at V and 6 bases at J; junction bases unmatched: 12. The CDR3 runs 15 residues. CDR3 nucleotide sequence: TGCAGTGCTACTGACCGACAGGGTGGCGGTCAGCCCCAGCATTTT. Translating it yields CSATDRQGGGQPQHF.

This chain uses TRBV12-3 or TRBV12-4 with TRBJ1-5; D remains unclear. Trimming cost V 6 bases and J 2 bases, with 8 bases left between them. The CDR3 spans 13 residues. CDR3 nucleotides: TGTGCCAGCAGCCGTTCTCGCAATCAGCCCCAGCATTTT. Protein sequence: CASSRSRNQPQHF.

A single count supports this clonotype. This chain uses TRBV14 with TRBJ1-1; TRBD1 matches at 8 bases. J gave up 4 bases and V 4 bases, and 8 bases lay outside the gene matches. Germline V CDR1 and CDR2: SGHDN, FVKESK. The CDR3 is 15 amino acids. For the CDR3, the DNA is TGTGCCAGCAGCCGTGGACAGGGAGACGGCACTGAAGCTTTCTTT. As protein: CASSRGQGDGTEAFF.

J is TRBJ2-2 and V is TRBV24-1; D is undetermined. V lost 4 bases, J lost 4 bases, and 3 bases lay in between. Germline V gives CDR1 KGHDR, CDR2 SFDVKD. This CDR3 spans 12 amino acids. The CDR3 sequence: CATSESTGELFF. CDR3 bases: TGTGCCACCAGTGAATCCACCGGGGAGCTGTTTTTT.

This clonotype is a singleton in its sample. The CDR3 spells CASSLDRGVGEKLFF. CDR3 coding DNA: TGTGCCAGCAGCTTAGACAGGGGGGTCGGGGAAAAACTGTTTTTT. The rearrangement joins TRBV7-4 to TRBJ1-4; TRBD1 matches 8 bases. Germline CDR1 and CDR2: SGHVT and SQSDAQ. CDR3 length: 15 residues. After removal of 1 base from V and 8 bases from J, the junction contained 6 bases not matched to a gene.

The rearrangement uses TRBV10-3 and TRBJ1-1; D uncertain. CDR3 length: 13 amino acids. Germline V gene data show CDR1 as ENHRY and CDR2 as SYGVKD. The V end lost 10 bases, the J end lost 2 bases, and 14 bases lay between the germline ends. The CDR3: CANTNFRNTEAFF. The DNA of the CDR3 is TGTGCCAATACCAACTTCAGAAACACTGAAGCTTTCTTT.

The V and J genes are TRBV2 and TRBJ1-2, with 11 bases aligning to TRBD1. V trimming: 2 bases; J trimming: 4 bases; junction bases outside the gene matches: 3. CDR1 is SNHLY, CDR2 FYNNEI, per germline. This CDR3 has 15 amino acids. In nucleotides, the CDR3 is TGTGCCAGCAGTGAACCCGGGACAGGGGGCTATGGCTACACCTTC. It codes for CASSEPGTGGYGYTF. The variable domain in full, with the rest retrieved from reference TRBV2 and TRBJ1-2, is EPEVTQTPSHQVTQMGQEVILRCVPISNHLYFYWYRQILGQKVEFLVSFYNNEISEKSEIFDDQFSVERPDGSNFTLKIRSTKLEDSAMYFCASSEPGTGGYGYTFGSGTRLTVV.

The chain uses TRBV29-1 and TRBJ1-2; possibly TRBD1 for D (5 bases). The CDR3 extends over 11 amino acids. The V and J ends lost 4 bases and 6 bases respectively, with 9 bases between them. Per germline, CDR1 SQVTM and CDR2 ANQGSEA. The CDR3 nucleotides are TGCAGCGTTGGGAGACAGAATGGCTACACCTTC. Translated, it gives CSVGRQNGYTF.

The V and J genes are TRBV2 and TRBJ1-1, with 8 bases aligning to TRBD1. Losses at the gene ends were 6 bases for V and 5 bases for J; bases not matched to a gene: 5. Per the germline V gene, CDR1 is SNHLY and CDR2 is FYNNEI. The CDR3 length is 13 residues. Written as DNA, the CDR3 is TGTGCCAGCAGCCAGGGGGCGGGGACTGAAGCTTTCTTT. Its translation is CASSQGAGTEAFF. The variable domain in full, with the rest retrieved from reference TRBV2 and TRBJ1-1, is EPEVTQTPSHQVTQMGQEVILRCVPISNHLYFYWYRQILGQKVEFLVSFYNNEISEKSEIFDDQFSVERPDGSNFTLKIRSTKLEDSAMYFCASSQGAGTEAFFGQGTRLTVV.

The chain joins TRBV7-2 to TRBJ2-7, with a weak D call TRBD1 (7 bases). Per germline, CDR1 SGHTA and CDR2 FQGNSA. CDR3 length: 16 residues. Trimming pared 6 bases from V and 3 bases from J, leaving 21 bases between. This CDR3 is CASRPQGIRGDYEQYF. For the CDR3, the DNA is TGTGCCAGCAGACCTCAGGGCATCAGGGGGGACTACGAGCAGTACTTC.

As DNA, the CDR3 is TGTGCCAGCAGTTCCTCCGTTGGGGGCTACACCTTC. This codes for CASSSSVGGYTF. The chain employs TRBV6-6 and TRBJ1-2, with D uncertain. V lost 4 bases to trimming and J lost 8 bases, with 11 bases between them. In germline, CDR1 is MNHNY, CDR2 SVGAGI (reference sequence). The CDR3 spans 12 residues.

This chain uses TRBV20-1 with TRBJ2-3, with no clear D. CDR3 length equals 14 residues. Germline V CDR1 and CDR2: DFQATT, SNEGSKA (reference sequence). V was pared by 3 bases and J by 0 bases, with 10 bases between. The DNA for the CDR3 is TGCAGTGCTAGTGTCGCTACTAGCACAGATACGCAGTATTTT. Residues: CSASVATSTDTQYF.

A single count supports this clonotype. V is TRBV11-2 and J is TRBJ2-2; D is perhaps TRBD1 (6 bases). Trimming removed 5 bases from V and 7 bases from J, with 11 bases in between. Germline V gene lookup returns CDR1 SGHAT and CDR2 FQNNGV. The CDR3 contains 13 residues. The CDR3 region has the DNA TGTGCCAGCAGCGTACAGGGATACGGGGAGCTGTTTTTT. Its protein product is CASSVQGYGELFF.